This TCR beta chain came from a study of T cells after yellow fever vaccination. The CDR3 runs to 16 residues. Germline CDR1 and CDR2: LGHNA and YSLEER. Unmatched junction bases numbered 0, after V lost 1 base and J lost 0 bases. In this sample, this clonotype is medium-sized. General observations from the study: Booster sampling recovered most clones from primary vaccination (less than 97% CD4, 88% CD8). Just a small share of clonotypes turned up in the CD4 compartment as well as the CD8 compartment.

Template switching with 5'RACE generated the TCR cDNA and added a universal primer site and UMIs. TCRdb used MiXCR to reprocess the 5' RACE reads, holding one entry per CDR3 protein. The sample consists of 25,000 to 30,000 distinct CDR3 sequences, roughly 4.5% of them appearing once. This chain joins TRBV4-3 and TRBJ2-6, with 7 nucleotides matching TRBD1. The origin of this receptor is a man aged 18 to 30 who received the YFV17D yellow fever vaccine. The source was PBMCs, either bulk or a sorted T-cell subset (CD4+, CD8+, memory, or dextramer-sorted; not recorded which), collected on the day of the yellow fever booster vaccination. CDR3 DNA sequence: TGCGCCAGCAGCCAAGCAGGGGGCTCTGGGGCCAACGTCCTGACTTTC. Its translation: CASSQAGGSGANVLTF.